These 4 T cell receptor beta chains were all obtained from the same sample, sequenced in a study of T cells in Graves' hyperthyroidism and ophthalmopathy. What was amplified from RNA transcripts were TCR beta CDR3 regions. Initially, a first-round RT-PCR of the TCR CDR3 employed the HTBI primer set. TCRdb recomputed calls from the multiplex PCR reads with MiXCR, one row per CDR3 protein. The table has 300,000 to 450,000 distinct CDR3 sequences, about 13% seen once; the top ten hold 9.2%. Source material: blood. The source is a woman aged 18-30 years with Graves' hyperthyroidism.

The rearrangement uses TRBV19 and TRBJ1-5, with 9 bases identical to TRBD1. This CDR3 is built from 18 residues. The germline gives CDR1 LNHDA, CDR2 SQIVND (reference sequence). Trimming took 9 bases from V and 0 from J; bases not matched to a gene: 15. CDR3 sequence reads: CASAAGTGNSYSNQPQHF. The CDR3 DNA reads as TGTGCCAGCGCTGCCGGGACAGGGAATTCATATAGCAATCAGCCCCAGCATTTT.

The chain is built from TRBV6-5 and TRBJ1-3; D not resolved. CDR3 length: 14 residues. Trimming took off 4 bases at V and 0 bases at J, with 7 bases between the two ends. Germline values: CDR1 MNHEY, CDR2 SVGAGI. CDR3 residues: CASSSAVSGNTIYF. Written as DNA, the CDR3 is TGTGCCAGCAGTTCTGCCGTCTCTGGAAACACCATATATTTT.

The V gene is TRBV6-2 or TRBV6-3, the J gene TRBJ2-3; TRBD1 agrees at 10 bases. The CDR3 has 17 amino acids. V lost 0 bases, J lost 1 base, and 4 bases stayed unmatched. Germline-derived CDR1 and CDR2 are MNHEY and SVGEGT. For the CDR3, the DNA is TGTGCCAGCAGTTACTCGGCCGGGACAGGGGGCACAGATACGCAGTATTTT. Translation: CASSYSAGTGGTDTQYF.

The CDR3 region is CARKLDRGSNSPLHF. The DNA of the CDR3 is TGTGCCAGAAAACTCGACAGGGGATCTAATTCACCCCTCCACTTT. The chain is built from TRBV7-3 and TRBJ1-6; 8 bases match TRBD1. V dropped 9 bases and J dropped 6; count of bases not matched to a gene: 10. Germline-derived CDR1 and CDR2 are SGHTA and FQGTGA. This CDR3 contains 15 residues.